This TCR beta chain appears in the sequencing data of a study of T cell responses to AZD1222 COVID-19 vaccine (dated by TCRdb to the early 2020s). The study in broad terms: TCR sequencing covered 233 trial participants: some 210 given two doses of AZD1222 and some 25 given two doses of MenACWY control vaccine. Trial participants were enrolled by age into subgroups of 18-55, 56-69 and 70-plus years, and around 150, 29 and 61 TCR-sequenced participants, respectively, were included in these subgroups. Study-wide conclusions, independent of this receptor: Because no day 14 peak-response samples were available, repertoires were characterized only after the peak T cell response. The vaccine-associated CD4 TCRs covered the entire spike protein, and the dominant responses fell in regions 160-218 and 743-854. Spike-specific TCR breadth and depth rose significantly after two AZD1222 doses compared with day 0 and with MenACWY recipients. The 56-69-year group was small, and its depth increase did not reach significance, likely because of low power. Most participants were white British and females outnumbered males, and the authors suggested that clonal diversity may have been underestimated. Conclusions about previously exposed vaccinees are limited, since just five or six AZD1222 recipients were seropositive for SARS-CoV-2 at baseline. Reportedly, almost half of the unique spike-specific TCRs recognized epitopes lying outside the regions that are mutated in the B.1.351 and B.1.1.7 variants.

The CDR3 regions of human TCRbeta chains were analyzed by immunosequencing. For the original study's pipeline: Repertoire TCRs were matched against a reference library of SARS-CoV-2-specific TCRs generated with the MIRA antigen-specificity platform. Breadth meant the fraction of unique TCRs that were SARS-CoV-2-associated, whereas depth meant the fraction of total T cells that were SARS-CoV-2-associated. Using the MIRA data, each spike-specific TCR was mapped to the spike region that the TCR reacts to and placed in a CD4 or CD8 class. Log10-transformed breadth and depth values were compared by one-way ANOVA with Sidak's multiple comparisons tests. TCRdb holds this immuneACCESS table with in-frame rearrangements only. Some clones are missing; in checked studies, unresolved V genes explain under half, and the rest has no known cause. That table supplies the V and J calls and clone size; D and trimming were determined from the DNA. For this sample there are tens of thousands of clones; 85% to 90% appear just once. The ten largest make up roughly 11% of the sample.

The CDR3 starts with the cysteine, ends with the phenylalanine, and has 14 residues. Only CDR3 DNA is held: 42 bases, read in frame from base 1. CDR1 and CDR2 are read off the germline V gene as SGHRS and YFSETQ. V is shortened by 4 bases, J by 4 bases, and the region joining them spans 12 bases. Remarks on this clone: No antigen is known for it. Base qualities were left out, and no much larger clone turns up one base away.

The time point label, read with the paper, signifies: about 28 days (+/-7) after the second vaccine dose. AZD1222 recipients whose second dose came at about 4 weeks and those whose second dose came at about 12 weeks were combined into one group, since spike-specific TCR depth and breadth did not differ between the two schedules. Vaccinee samples came from UK trials COV001 and COV002, including a single-blind randomized controlled phase 2/3 trial of AZD1222 (ChAdOx1 nCoV-19) in healthy adults. For TCRbeta chain sequencing, PBMC samples were collected from trial participants at day 0 and at day 28 after the second dose.

This chain joins TRBV5-1 to TRBJ1-3; no D gene call is confident. Sequencing used peripheral blood, obtained 28 days after the second AZD1222 dose. The receptor was isolated from an adult who received the AZD1222 COVID-19 vaccine. The CDR3 reads CASSGGVGGNTIYF. The nucleotide sequence reads as follows: TGCGCCAGCAGCGGCGGTGTTGGAGGAAACACCATATATTTT.